A selection of T cell receptor beta chains follows, all from one sample in a study of control samples from healthy donors and cancer patients. Sequencing used immunoSEQ multiplex PCR; TCRdb keeps in-frame clones, though not all of them. The sample holds about 51,000 clones; 75% to 85% are singletons and the top ten take around 10%. Source material: blood. The receptors were sampled from a man aged 70 or older in good health. Both conserved end residues are part of each CDR3. Fields, in order: V gene, clone size, D gene, J gene, CDR3 DNA, CDR3 protein. A D gene is named only where the DNA matches it firmly. The size entry is marked missing in some rows and otherwise reads once, few, many or a size class.

>TRBV5-1|few|-|TRBJ1-6
TGCGCCAGTCGACGAATGACCTATAATTCACCCCTCCACTTT
CASRRMTYNSPLHF
>TRBV7-9|-|-|TRBJ2-7
TGTGCCAGCAGCTTAGGCACTGCGGACGAGCAGTACTTC
CASSLGTADEQYF
>TRBV6-5|-|TRBD1|TRBJ1-6
TGTGCCAGCACCCAACGGGGGGACAGGGGCTCACCCCTCCACTTT
CASTQRGDRGSPLHF
>TRBV28|-|-|TRBJ2-7
TGTGCCAGCAGTCCCCTGGGACATCTAGCCTACGAGCAGTACTTC
CASSPLGHLAYEQYF
>TRBV9|-|TRBD2|TRBJ2-3
TGTGCCAGCAGCGTAGATCTAGCGGCGAACACAGATACGCAGTATTTT
CASSVDLAANTDTQYF
>TRBV28|-|TRBD2|TRBJ2-7
TGTGCCAGCAGTTTATTCTTGGGGACTAGCGGGGTTTCCTACGAGCAGTACTTC
CASSLFLGTSGVSYEQYF
>TRBV28|-|-|TRBJ1-2
TGTGCCAGCAGTTTATCAGGGGCGGTAGAATATGGCTACACCTTC
CASSLSGAVEYGYTF
>TRBV28|-|TRBD1|TRBJ2-1
TGTGCCAGCACATTGGACAGGCTCGGCGGGAATGAGCAGTTCTTC
CASTLDRLGGNEQFF
>TRBV7-2|-|-|TRBJ1-1
TGTGCCAGCAGCGTCCCCCCCCAGTCCGGGGGCACTGAAGCTTTCTTT
CASSVPPQSGGTEAFF
>TRBV3-1/TRBV3-2|-|-|TRBJ2-2
TGTGCCAGCAGCCAGTACCAAACGACCGGGGAGCTGTTTTTT
CASSQYQTTGELFF
>TRBV7-9|-|-|TRBJ2-7
TGTGCCAGCAGCTTAGGGGGCAGTACCTACGAGCAGTACTTC
CASSLGGSTYEQYF